This T cell receptor (beta chain) was sequenced in a study of cytomegalovirus exposure and HLA in healthy donors. Overall study: Tens of millions of unique TCRs from HLA-typed donors made up an early data release. Overall study results and limits: It emerged from a later analysis that several of the most significant clusters appeared to be linked to common viral pathogens.

As to this clone: The antigen remains unidentified.

Although they were nominally healthy when sampled, donors likely had unrecorded immune exposures. The CDR3 runs 17 residues. The J segment lost 2 bases and the V segment lost 5 bases, leaving 8 bases of the junction unmatched. CDR1 is SGDLS, CDR2 YYNGEE, per germline. The PCR contained 60 Vbeta and 13 Jbeta primers. Sequencing was performed with immunoSEQ multiplex PCR; in TCRdb, only in-frame clones are kept and a portion is missing. This sample carries over 150,000 clones, 80% of them seen once, and the ten largest clones take more than 10%. The chain employs TRBV9 and TRBJ2-2, with 11 bases that match TRBD2. This TCR was recovered from a man between 25 and 39 years old in good health and CMV-seropositive. Source material: PBMCs. CDR3 region: CASSQASGRTNTGELFF. The CDR3 region has the DNA TGTGCCAGCAGTCAAGCTAGCGGGAGGACCAACACCGGGGAGCTGTTTTTT.